A single sample is the source of the 23 T cell receptor beta chains below, sequenced in a study of OX40 agonist ivuxolimab in advanced cancers. Measured with immunoSEQ multiplex PCR; TCRdb has only the in-frame clones, and not every one. The sample consists of tens of thousands of clones, about 83% of them appearing once. Here the sequenced sample was CD4+ or CD8+ T cells sorted from blood, taken in a trial of the OX40 agonist ivuxolimab. The receptors come from an adult with an advanced solid tumor such as melanoma, head and neck, liver or kidney cancer.

V usage is TRBV7-2 and J usage is TRBJ1-3, with D unclear. Per the germline V gene, CDR1 is SGHTA and CDR2 is FQGNSA. The V end was cut by 1 base, the J end by 1 base, with 8 bases between. CDR3 length equals 15 residues. For the CDR3, the DNA is TGTGCCAGCAGCTTAGGACCGCTATCTGGAAACACCATATATTTT. It codes for CASSLGPLSGNTIYF.

The CDR3 sequence: CASRSGTDYGYTF. The CDR3 DNA sequence: TGTGCCAGCAGGTCCGGGACAGACTATGGCTACACCTTC. The V call is TRBV7-3, the J call TRBJ1-2; 7 bases map to TRBD1. The CDR3 extends over 13 amino acids. Germline V gives CDR1 SGHTA, CDR2 FQGTGA. V lost 6 bases to trimming and J lost 3 bases; unmatched junction nucleotides: 4.

The chain carries TRBV6-5 and TRBJ2-6, with 7 bases that match TRBD1. CDR3 length equals 15 residues. After removal of 6 bases from V and 2 bases from J, the junction contained 4 bases not matched to a gene. Germline V gene lookup returns CDR1 MNHEY and CDR2 SVGAGI. The CDR3 protein is CASSSQGPGANVLTF. The CDR3 bases are TGTGCCAGCAGCTCACAGGGGCCTGGGGCCAACGTCCTGACTTTC.

The rearrangement joins TRBV13 to TRBJ2-2, with 14 positions matching TRBD2. The CDR3 contains 17 residues. The J segment lost 5 bases and the V segment lost 4 bases, leaving 6 bases of the junction unmatched. Germline CDR1 and CDR2: PRHDT and FYEKMQ (reference sequence). CDR3 sequence (DNA): TGTGCCAGCAGCTCGGGGACTAGCGGGAGCGGGACCGGGGAGCTGTTTTTT. This translates into CASSSGTSGSGTGELFF.

The V gene is TRBV29-1, the J gene TRBJ1-6; D is unclear. CDR1 SQVTM and CDR2 ANQGSEA come from the germline V gene. CDR3 length equals 13 residues. V was trimmed by 7 bases and J by 7 bases, leaving 14 bases between them. The CDR3 loop is CSARAGLNSPLHF. CDR3 bases: TGCAGCGCGAGGGCAGGATTAAATTCACCCCTCCACTTT.

This chain uses TRBV10-3 with TRBJ1-2, with 7 bases identical to TRBD1. Germline V gives CDR1 ENHRY, CDR2 SYGVKD. The length of the CDR3 is 14 residues. The CDR3 nucleotides read TGTGCATCGAGGGGGCAGGGCCCCCTATATGGCTACACCTTC. Protein product: CASRGQGPLYGYTF.

The CDR3 region is CASSMSQVGNTIYF. In nucleotides, the CDR3 is TGTGCCAGTAGTATGAGTCAGGTCGGAAACACCATATATTTT. The chain is built from TRBV19 and TRBJ1-3; D is unresolved. CDR1 LNHDA and CDR2 SQIVND come from the germline V gene (reference sequence). This CDR3 contains 14 residues. With 3 bases removed from V and 4 bases from J, the gap between germline ends came to 10 bases.

Comment on this clone: At one of its ends the junction is not consistent with the germline gene, which may arise from a read error. Other DNA sequences within the sample encode an identical CDR3. This chain links TRBV10-3 with TRBJ1-1; 7 nucleotides match TRBD1. CDR1 ENHRY and CDR2 SYGVKD come from the germline V gene. The length of the CDR3 is 16 residues. For the CDR3, the DNA is TGTGCCATCAGTGACATCAGGACAGGAGGGGACACTGAGGCTTTCTTT. This codes for CAISDIRTGGDTEAFF.

The genes are TRBV27 and TRBJ1-2; D call uncertain. V was trimmed by 4 bases and J by 7 bases, leaving 16 bases between them. Germline loops: CDR1 MNHEY, CDR2 SMNVEV (reference sequence). CDR3 length: 14 amino acids. The DNA for the CDR3 is TGTGCCAGCAGTTCGCTGTTCCTTGGTTTTGGCTACACCTTC. This codes for CASSSLFLGFGYTF.

The chain combines TRBV11-2 with TRBJ1-6; D not certain. This CDR3 has 18 residues. Germline CDR1 SGHAT, CDR2 FQNNGV. The ends were cut back, 4 bases at V and 0 bases at J, with 16 bases in the middle. CDR3 nucleotide sequence: TGTGCCAGCAGCTCCTTCCTCAGGCCGAGCTCCTATAATTCACCCCTCCACTTT. Translating it yields CASSSFLRPSSYNSPLHF.

The chain links TRBV5-1 to TRBJ2-3, with D tentatively TRBD1 (6 bases). The germline V gene has CDR1 SGHRS and CDR2 YFSETQ. The CDR3 totals 15 residues. With 0 bases removed from V and 5 bases from J, the gap between germline ends came to 13 bases. CDR3 bases: TGCGCCAGCAGCTTGGAAGGTAGGGACATAGATACGCAGTATTTT. It translates to CASSLEGRDIDTQYF. Full variable domain (remainder filled in from reference TRBV5-1 and TRBJ2-3): KAGVTQTPRYLIKTRGQQVTLSCSPISGHRSVSWYQQTPGQGLQFLFEYFSETQRNKGNFPGRFSGRQFSNSRSEMNVSTLELGDSALYLCASSLEGRDIDTQYFGPGTRLTVL.

The chain recombines TRBV2 with TRBJ1-1, with a weak D call TRBD1 (5 bases). Trimming took 4 bases from V and 1 from J, leaving 7 bases between them. Germline assignment: CDR1 SNHLY and CDR2 FYNNEI. CDR3 size: 13 residues. The CDR3 protein is CASSGDGNTEAFF. CDR3 nucleotide sequence: TGTGCCAGCAGTGGGGACGGGAACACTGAAGCTTTCTTT.

This chain joins TRBV30 and TRBJ2-7; tentatively, D is TRBD2 (6 bases). Deletions cut 2 bases from V and 3 bases from J, with 11 bases between. From germline, CDR1 is GTSNPN and CDR2 SVGIG (reference sequence). CDR3 length: 13 residues. The CDR3 DNA is TGTGCCTGGAGTAGTGGAGGGGTCTACGAGCAGTACTTC. Its protein product is CAWSSGGVYEQYF.

The table lists this clone with a count of one. The genes are TRBV6-5 and TRBJ2-1; maybe TRBD2 (6 bases). The CDR3 loop spans 16 amino acids. Trimming took off 4 bases at V and 0 bases at J, with 13 bases between the two ends. Germline V gene lookup returns CDR1 MNHEY and CDR2 SVGAGI. The CDR3 region is CASSSRTMSSYNEQFF. The DNA of the CDR3 is TGTGCCAGCAGTTCTCGGACTATGAGCTCCTACAATGAGCAGTTCTTC.

The rearrangement uses TRBV6-1 and TRBJ2-5, with 7 bases lining up with TRBD1. V lost 5 bases and J lost 5; bases outside the gene matches: 8. The germline CDR1 and CDR2 sequences are MNHNS and SASEGT. This CDR3 region has 14 residues. CDR3 region: CASSLMGQRETQYF. CDR3 bases: TGTGCCAGCAGTCTCATGGGACAGCGGGAGACCCAGTACTTC.

The gene calls are TRBV7-9 and TRBJ2-7; TRBD2 matches at 11 bases. Germline loops: CDR1 SEHNR, CDR2 FQNEAQ (reference sequence). V shed 8 bases, J shed 7 bases, and the junction held 10 bases outside the gene matches. The CDR3 sequence is 14 residues long. In DNA, the CDR3 is TGTGCCAGCGGTTTCACTAGCGGGAGAGAGGAGCAGTACTTC. The encoded protein is CASGFTSGREEQYF.

This sequence joins TRBV27 and TRBJ2-3, with D perhaps assigned TRBD1 or TRBD2 (6 bases each). The germline V gene has CDR1 MNHEY and CDR2 SMNVEV (reference sequence). The CDR3 covers 14 residues. The germline V and J ends were trimmed by 6 bases and 1 base, with 11 bases remaining between them. As DNA, the CDR3 is TGTGCCAGCAGAGGAAGGGGGGGCACAGATACGCAGTATTTT. Protein product: CASRGRGGTDTQYF.

The gene calls are TRBV7-6 and TRBJ1-3, with D unclear. This CDR3 has 14 residues. CDR1 is SGHVS and CDR2 is FNYEAQ in the germline V gene. Trimming cost V 4 bases and J 4 bases, with 11 bases left between them. CDR3 region: CASSSRDGGNTIYF. DNA for the CDR3: TGTGCCAGCAGCTCCCGGGATGGGGGAAACACCATATATTTT.

The genes are TRBV5-1 and TRBJ2-3; D is uncertain. CDR1 is SGHRS and CDR2 is YFSETQ in the germline V gene. The germline V and J ends were trimmed by 3 bases and 2 bases, with 13 bases remaining between them. This CDR3 is 15 amino acids long. CDR3 loop: CASSSSGGATDTQYF. CDR3 nucleotides: TGCGCCAGCAGCTCCTCGGGTGGAGCCACAGATACGCAGTATTTT.

The V gene is TRBV29-1, the J gene TRBJ1-3, with a tentative D call TRBD1 (5 bases). The CDR3 length is 14 residues. V lost 6 bases to trimming and J lost 8 bases, with 20 bases between them. Germline V gene sequence: CDR1 SQVTM, CDR2 ANQGSEA. This chain's CDR3 is CSVGLRAPEDTIYF. CDR3 in DNA: TGCAGCGTCGGACTCAGGGCTCCGGAGGACACCATATATTTT. The complete variable domain, with remaining parts taken from reference TRBV29-1 and TRBJ1-3, reads SAVISQKPSRDICQRGTSLTIQCQVDSQVTMMFWYRQQPGQSLTLIATANQGSEATYESGFVIDKFPISRPNLTFSTLTVSNMSPEDSSIYLCSVGLRAPEDTIYFGEGSWLTVV.

The chain uses TRBV6-5 and TRBJ2-1; 9 positions agree with TRBD2. This CDR3 contains 15 residues. Losses at the gene ends were 10 bases for V and 2 bases for J; bases not matched to a gene: 9. The germline gives CDR1 MNHEY, CDR2 SVGAGI. CDR3 sequence (DNA): TGTGCCACCAACAGCGTAGCGGGGGCCTACAATGAGCAGTTCTTC. It codes for CATNSVAGAYNEQFF.

The sample holds a few counts of this clone. This chain connects TRBV29-1 to TRBJ1-1; D ambiguous. The CDR3 is 11 amino acids. Looked up from germline, CDR1 is SQVTM and CDR2 is ANQGSEA. Trimming took off 3 bases at V and 7 bases at J, with 9 bases between the two ends. The CDR3 loop is CSVDQVVEAFF. In DNA, the CDR3 is TGCAGCGTTGATCAGGTGGTTGAAGCTTTCTTT.

The chain links TRBV15 to TRBJ1-2, with D maybe TRBD1 (6 bases). This CDR3 comprises 15 residues. From germline, CDR1 is LNHNV and CDR2 YYDKDF (reference sequence). Trimming shortened V by 1 base and J by 8 bases, and 17 bases separated the two germline ends. CDR3 in amino acids: CATSRAGGEYLGYTF. Here the CDR3 DNA reads TGTGCCACCAGCAGAGCGGGGGGCGAATATTTAGGCTACACCTTC.